Each of the 9 T cell receptor beta chains below was sequenced from the same sample in a study of T cell changes during pregnancy in multiple sclerosis. Profiled with immunoSEQ multiplex PCR; TCRdb holds only in-frame clones, not every one. The sample contains about 5,200 clones, 70% to 85% of which appear only once. The input for sequencing was CD8+ T cells from peripheral blood mononuclear cells, taken in the second trimester of pregnancy. These receptors came from a female donor in good health, enrolled as a control in a pregnancy study.

This clone is labeled as medium-sized. The chain employs TRBV6-1 and TRBJ2-1; 11 bases match TRBD2. The CDR3 covers 14 residues. V was pared by 10 bases and J by 8 bases, with 10 bases of the junction left unmatched. CDR1 MNHNS and CDR2 SASEGT come from the germline V gene. This CDR3 reads CATQLAGESDEQFF. The CDR3 DNA follows: TGTGCCACCCAACTAGCGGGAGAGTCGGATGAGCAGTTCTTC.

This clone appeared a few times. This chain connects TRBV13 to TRBJ2-1, with 14 bases that match TRBD2. The junction had 10 bases not matched to a gene; V was cut back by 8 bases and J by 10 bases. CDR3 length: 15 amino acids. In germline, CDR1 is PRHDT, CDR2 FYEKMQ (reference sequence). The CDR3, as DNA: TGTGCCAGCTCCCCCGGGACTAGCGGGGGAACGGAGCAGTTCTTC. The encoded protein is CASSPGTSGGTEQFF.

This clone was seen just once. The rearrangement uses TRBV9 and TRBJ2-7; 9 positions agree with TRBD2. CDR1 and CDR2 from the germline V gene are SGDLS and YYNGEE. V shed 4 bases, J shed 1 base, and the junction held 3 bases outside the gene matches. CDR3 size: 14 residues. DNA of the CDR3: TGTGCCAGCAGCAGGAGCGGGGGGTCCTACGAGCAGTACTTC. As protein: CASSRSGGSYEQYF.

The chain couples TRBV27 to TRBJ1-3, with a weak D call TRBD1 (5 bases). In germline, CDR1 is MNHEY, CDR2 SMNVEV (reference sequence). V lost 5 bases to trimming and J lost 0 bases, with 11 bases between them. The CDR3 length is 15 residues. CDR3 nucleotide sequence: TGTGCCAGCAGTCCCTGGGGGGGCTCTGGAAACACCATATATTTT. This sequence encodes CASSPWGGSGNTIYF.

The V call is TRBV7-9, the J call TRBJ2-7; TRBD1 matches at 7 bases. The ends lost 0 bases at V and 3 bases at J; junction bases unmatched: 8. Germline V gene data show CDR1 as SEHNR and CDR2 as FQNEAQ (reference sequence). The CDR3 runs 16 residues. CDR3 loop: CASSLATTGQHYEQYF. The CDR3 coding sequence is TGTGCCAGCAGCTTAGCTACCACGGGACAGCACTACGAGCAGTACTTC.

The table lists this clone with a few counts. The genes are TRBV4-2 and TRBJ2-3, with 11 nucleotides matching TRBD2. Germline V gene data show CDR1 as LGHNA and CDR2 as YNFKEQ. With 3 bases clipped from V and 1 base from J, the junction kept 3 bases outside the gene matches. CDR3 length: 16 amino acids. The CDR3 sequence: CASSQALAGGTDTQYF. The CDR3 coding sequence is TGTGCCAGCAGCCAGGCACTAGCGGGGGGCACAGATACGCAGTATTTT.

CDR3 in amino acids: CASSFRSNEQFF. The CDR3 DNA is TGTGCCAGCAGCTTTCGGTCGAATGAGCAGTTCTTC. The chain is built from TRBV7-8 and TRBJ2-1; D gene unclear. The V and J ends lost 3 bases and 7 bases respectively, with 7 bases between them. Germline values: CDR1 SGHVS, CDR2 FQNEAQ. CDR3 length: 12 amino acids.

V gene TRBV6-4 combines with J gene TRBJ2-6; 7 bases align to TRBD1. Germline-derived CDR1 and CDR2 are MRHNA and SNTAGT. V shed 5 bases, J shed 0 bases, and the junction held 4 bases outside the gene matches. The CDR3 runs to 16 residues. The CDR3 reads CASSQQGSSGANVLTF. DNA for the CDR3: TGTGCCAGCAGTCAACAGGGGAGCTCTGGGGCCAACGTCCTGACTTTC.

Points on this clone: Germline is not matched at one junction end, which may reflect a read error. Other DNA variants within this sample encode the same CDR3. The chain has TRBV7-2 and TRBJ2-7, with D perhaps TRBD2 (6 bases). From germline, CDR1 is SGHTA and CDR2 FQGNSA. This CDR3 is built from 15 residues. In DNA, the CDR3 is TGTGCCAGCAGCTCATCCACCGGGGGAGCCTATGAGCAGTACTTC. Residues: CASSSSTGGAYEQYF.